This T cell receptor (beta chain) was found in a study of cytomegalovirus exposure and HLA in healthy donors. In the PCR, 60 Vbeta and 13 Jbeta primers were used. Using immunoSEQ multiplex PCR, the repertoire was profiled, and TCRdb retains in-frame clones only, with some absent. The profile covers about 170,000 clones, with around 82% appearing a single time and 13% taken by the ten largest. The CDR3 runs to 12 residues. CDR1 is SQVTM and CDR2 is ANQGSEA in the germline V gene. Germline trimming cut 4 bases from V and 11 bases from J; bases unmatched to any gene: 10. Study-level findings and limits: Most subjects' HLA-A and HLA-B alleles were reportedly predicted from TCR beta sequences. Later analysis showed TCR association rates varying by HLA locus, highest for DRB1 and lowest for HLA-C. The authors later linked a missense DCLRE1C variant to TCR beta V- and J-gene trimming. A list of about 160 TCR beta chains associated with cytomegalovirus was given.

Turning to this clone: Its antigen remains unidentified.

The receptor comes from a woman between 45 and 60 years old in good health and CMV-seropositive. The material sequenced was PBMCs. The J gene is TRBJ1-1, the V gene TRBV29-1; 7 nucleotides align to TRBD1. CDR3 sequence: CSVGDSGGRAFF. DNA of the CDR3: TGCAGCGTTGGGGACAGCGGAGGTAGGGCTTTCTTT.